The rows below give T cell receptor beta chains drawn from one sample of a study of cytomegalovirus exposure and HLA in healthy donors. TCRdb keeps only in-frame clones here, not all; method: immunoSEQ multiplex PCR. This table holds 100,000 to 120,000 clones, roughly 80% found once. The sequenced material came from PBMCs. These receptors all stem from a woman aged 40 to 50 in good health and CMV-seropositive. The CDR3 runs from the conserved cysteine through the conserved F or W. Each record gives: CDR3 DNA, CDR3 protein, D gene, clone size, V gene, J gene. D genes are given only for firm matches. Size is omitted from some rows. Given values are once, few, many or a class for expanded clones.

cdr3_nt: TGTGCCAGCAGCCAAGATATAGGGGCAGGGCCAAACTATGGCTACACCTTC; cdr3_aa: CASSQDIGAGPNYGYTF; d_call: .; clone_size: .; v_call: TRBV4-2; j_call: TRBJ1-2
cdr3_nt: TGTGCCAGCGGGCCCCTCGGAAACACCATATATTTT; cdr3_aa: CASGPLGNTIYF; d_call: .; clone_size: .; v_call: TRBV6-5; j_call: TRBJ1-3
cdr3_nt: TGTGCCAGTAGTATAAGTGGGACAGTCATGAACACTGAAGCTTTCTTT; cdr3_aa: CASSISGTVMNTEAFF; d_call: TRBD1; clone_size: few; v_call: TRBV19; j_call: TRBJ1-1
cdr3_nt: TGTGCCAGCAGTTTTAGCGGGGGAGACTCCTACGAGCAGTACTTC; cdr3_aa: CASSFSGGDSYEQYF; d_call: TRBD2; clone_size: .; v_call: TRBV7-2; j_call: TRBJ2-7
cdr3_nt: TGTGCCAGCAGGCGTCGGGACAGGGGAACTGGCTACACCTTC; cdr3_aa: CASRRRDRGTGYTF; d_call: TRBD1; clone_size: .; v_call: TRBV7-2; j_call: TRBJ1-2
cdr3_nt: TGTGCCAGCAGCTCCGGGATGAGAAGCGGGAGGGACACCGGGGAGCTGTTTTTT; cdr3_aa: CASSSGMRSGRDTGELFF; d_call: TRBD2; clone_size: .; v_call: TRBV11-2; j_call: TRBJ2-2
cdr3_nt: TGTGCCAGCAGCTCCCTACAGGGGGTTAGTTCACCCCTCCACTTT; cdr3_aa: CASSSLQGVSSPLHF; d_call: TRBD1; clone_size: once; v_call: TRBV11-2; j_call: TRBJ1-6
cdr3_nt: TGTGCCAGCAGTATACAGGGCACGAACACCGGGGAGCTGTTTTTT; cdr3_aa: CASSIQGTNTGELFF; d_call: .; clone_size: .; v_call: TRBV6-5; j_call: TRBJ2-2
cdr3_nt: TGTGCCAGCAGCCCCCGGGGGATGGAGGGCTACACCTTC; cdr3_aa: CASSPRGMEGYTF; d_call: .; clone_size: once; v_call: TRBV9; j_call: TRBJ1-2
cdr3_nt: TGCAGTTCGGGACTAGCGGGGGGGCCTGGCACAGATACGCAGTATTTT; cdr3_aa: CSSGLAGGPGTDTQYF; d_call: TRBD2; clone_size: .; v_call: TRBV29-1; j_call: TRBJ2-3
cdr3_nt: TGTGCCAGCAGCAAGGAGGAGGGGAACTATGGCTACACCTTC; cdr3_aa: CASSKEEGNYGYTF; d_call: .; clone_size: .; v_call: TRBV5-4; j_call: TRBJ1-2
cdr3_nt: TGCGCCAGCAGCCAGGGGACTCCGGGAACTGAAGCTTTCTTT; cdr3_aa: CASSQGTPGTEAFF; d_call: .; clone_size: .; v_call: TRBV4-1; j_call: TRBJ1-1
cdr3_nt: TGTGCCAGTAGTTGGGGCGCGGCTGCCTATGGCTACACCTTC; cdr3_aa: CASSWGAAAYGYTF; d_call: .; clone_size: .; v_call: TRBV19; j_call: TRBJ1-2
cdr3_nt: TGTGCCAGCAGCGTACCACCGAGTGCCGGGACTCAATACGAGCAGTACTTC; cdr3_aa: CASSVPPSAGTQYEQYF; d_call: .; clone_size: .; v_call: TRBV7-6; j_call: TRBJ2-7
cdr3_nt: TGCGCCAGCAGGCTAGCGGGAGGGGATACCGGGGAGCTGTTTTTT; cdr3_aa: CASRLAGGDTGELFF; d_call: TRBD2; clone_size: .; v_call: TRBV5-1; j_call: TRBJ2-2
cdr3_nt: TGTGCCAGCAGCTTAGGGCGGGTAGGATCCTACGAGCAGTACTTC; cdr3_aa: CASSLGRVGSYEQYF; d_call: .; clone_size: .; v_call: TRBV7-2; j_call: TRBJ2-7
cdr3_nt: TGTGCCAGCAGCTTAGAAATCCCTCGGGAGTGGGGCACAGATACGCAGTATTTT; cdr3_aa: CASSLEIPREWGTDTQYF; d_call: .; clone_size: .; v_call: TRBV7-6; j_call: TRBJ2-3
cdr3_nt: TGTGCCAGCAGTTTATGGGGCTATGAAGGCAATCAGCCCCAGCATTTT; cdr3_aa: CASSLWGYEGNQPQHF; d_call: .; clone_size: .; v_call: TRBV28; j_call: TRBJ1-5
cdr3_nt: TGCAGCGTTGAAGATCCGGACAGTACAAATGAAAAACTGTTTTTT; cdr3_aa: CSVEDPDSTNEKLFF; d_call: .; clone_size: few; v_call: TRBV29-1; j_call: TRBJ1-4
cdr3_nt: TGCGCCAGCAGCCAGTCTAGCGGGAGGTACGAGCAGTACTTC; cdr3_aa: CASSQSSGRYEQYF; d_call: TRBD2; clone_size: .; v_call: TRBV4-1; j_call: TRBJ2-7
cdr3_nt: TGTGCCAGTAGAGAGGACAGTTCTAATGAAAAACTGTTTTTT; cdr3_aa: CASREDSSNEKLFF; d_call: .; clone_size: .; v_call: TRBV19; j_call: TRBJ1-4
cdr3_nt: TGTGCCAGCAGCTTAAGTTCGAGGACCTACGAGCAGTACTTC; cdr3_aa: CASSLSSRTYEQYF; d_call: .; clone_size: few; v_call: TRBV7-8; j_call: TRBJ2-7
cdr3_nt: TGTGCCAGCAGCCAAAGGGGACTAGCGGGGGGGCTGGAGACCCAGTACTTC; cdr3_aa: CASSQRGLAGGLETQYF; d_call: TRBD2; clone_size: .; v_call: TRBV7-6; j_call: TRBJ2-5
cdr3_nt: TGTGCCAGTAGTCGACAGAGCATGAACACTGAAGCTTTCTTT; cdr3_aa: CASSRQSMNTEAFF; d_call: .; clone_size: .; v_call: TRBV19; j_call: TRBJ1-1
cdr3_nt: TGTGCCAGCAGCTTAACTCTAGCTGTGGCCGGGGAGCTGTTTTTT; cdr3_aa: CASSLTLAVAGELFF; d_call: .; clone_size: once; v_call: TRBV7-6; j_call: TRBJ2-2
cdr3_nt: TGTGCCAGCAGTGACTCCACGCGGGGGCCGACAGATACGCAGTATTTT; cdr3_aa: CASSDSTRGPTDTQYF; d_call: .; clone_size: once; v_call: TRBV6-4; j_call: TRBJ2-3
cdr3_nt: TGTGCCTGGCCCGGGACAGGGGGCGCTTACGAGCAGTACTTC; cdr3_aa: CAWPGTGGAYEQYF; d_call: TRBD1; clone_size: .; v_call: TRBV30; j_call: TRBJ2-7
cdr3_nt: TGTGCCAGCAGCTCTTCAGGACAGAATACACCCCTCCACTTT; cdr3_aa: CASSSSGQNTPLHF; d_call: .; clone_size: once; v_call: TRBV7-2; j_call: TRBJ1-6
cdr3_nt: TGTGCCAGCAGCGCGGCTCCCCGAGGAACCCAGTACTTC; cdr3_aa: CASSAAPRGTQYF; d_call: .; clone_size: .; v_call: TRBV9; j_call: TRBJ2-5
cdr3_nt: TGTGCCAGCAGCTTGGGACCGCCCCGGGATGGCTACACCTTC; cdr3_aa: CASSLGPPRDGYTF; d_call: .; clone_size: few; v_call: TRBV5-5; j_call: TRBJ1-2
cdr3_nt: TGCGCCAGCAGCCAAGATTCGGGGTTCGGTCAGCCCCAGCATTTT; cdr3_aa: CASSQDSGFGQPQHF; d_call: .; clone_size: .; v_call: TRBV4-3; j_call: TRBJ1-5
cdr3_nt: TGTGCCAGCAGTCCCGGGACAGGGGAATACGAGCAGTACTTC; cdr3_aa: CASSPGTGEYEQYF; d_call: TRBD1; clone_size: .; v_call: TRBV28; j_call: TRBJ2-7
cdr3_nt: TGTGCCACCAGTAAATTACGGAGACAAGAGACCCAGTACTTC; cdr3_aa: CATSKLRRQETQYF; d_call: .; clone_size: .; v_call: TRBV15; j_call: TRBJ2-5
cdr3_nt: TGTGCCAGCAGCTTGGGGCATACTACAGGGGGAGGGAACACCGGGGAGCTGTTTTTT; cdr3_aa: CASSLGHTTGGGNTGELFF; d_call: TRBD1; clone_size: .; v_call: TRBV5-4; j_call: TRBJ2-2
cdr3_nt: TGTGCCAGCAGTTACAGGGGGCTGCACGAGCAGTACTTC; cdr3_aa: CASSYRGLHEQYF; d_call: TRBD1; clone_size: .; v_call: TRBV6-5; j_call: TRBJ2-7
cdr3_nt: TGTGCCAGCAGTTCTAACACTGAAGCTTTCTTT; cdr3_aa: CASSSNTEAFF; d_call: .; clone_size: .; v_call: TRBV6-6; j_call: TRBJ1-1
cdr3_nt: TGTGCCAGCAGTCCATCGATCCGTCAGGGTTATGGCTACACCTTC; cdr3_aa: CASSPSIRQGYGYTF; d_call: .; clone_size: .; v_call: TRBV14; j_call: TRBJ1-2
cdr3_nt: TGTGCCAGGGGTGCGGCTAGCGTGGGCACCGGGGAGCTGTTTTTT; cdr3_aa: CARGAASVGTGELFF; d_call: .; clone_size: .; v_call: TRBV2; j_call: TRBJ2-2